Listed below are T cell receptor beta chains from one sample, sequenced in a study of cytomegalovirus exposure and HLA in healthy donors. Produced via immunoSEQ multiplex PCR; TCRdb's table is partial and in-frame only. The sample consists of about 180,000 clones, around 72% of them appearing once. Material: PBMCs. These receptors were taken from a woman between 45 and 65 years old in good health and CMV-seropositive. Each CDR3 is given with its conserved first and last residue. The D gene is left open where the match is weak. Clone size is stated in some rows and not others, as once, few, many or a class when expanded.

. TRBJ2-3 TRBV29-1 TRBD2 TGCAGCGTTGAGGGACTAGCGGGGACCACAGATACGCAGTATTTT CSVEGLAGTTDTQYF
. TRBJ2-3 TRBV5-1 TRBD2 TGCGCCAGCAGTTCGGGGGGGGGCACAGATACGCAGTATTTT CASSSGGGTDTQYF
. TRBJ2-1 TRBV5-1 TRBD2 TGCGCCAGCAGCGAGGCGGGAGGCTTAGCAATGGGTGAGCAGTTCTTC CASSEAGGLAMGEQFF
. TRBJ1-5 TRBV2 . TGTGCCAGCAGCAAGTTACAGGGACAGCCCCAGCATTTT CASSKLQGQPQHF
. TRBJ1-1 TRBV28 . TGTGCCAGCAGTTTCTCGGCAGGCAGGGTCACTGAAGCTTTCTTT CASSFSAGRVTEAFF
. TRBJ2-3 TRBV27 TRBD1 TGTGCCAGCAGTTTGTTGGGACAGGGGTTCACAGATACGCAGTATTTT CASSLLGQGFTDTQYF
. TRBJ2-1 TRBV30 TRBD2 TGTGCCTGGATTGCGGGAGCCCAGGATGAGCAGTTCTTC CAWIAGAQDEQFF
once TRBJ1-2 TRBV28 . TGTGCCAGCAGTTCTGGACAGTATGGCTACACCTTC CASSSGQYGYTF
. TRBJ2-2 TRBV19 . TGTGCCAGTAGTATCGGGGACACCGGGGAGCTGTTTTTT CASSIGDTGELFF
. TRBJ1-4 TRBV2 . TGTGCCAGCAGTCGCGCAACTAATGAAAAACTGTTTTTT CASSRATNEKLFF
. TRBJ2-1 TRBV5-4 TRBD1 TGTGCCAGCAGGACAGGGGGCGAAAGACTAGATCTGAATGAGCAGTTCTTC CASRTGGERLDLNEQFF
. TRBJ2-2 TRBV18 . TGTGCCAGCTCACGGACTGGCGTAGGCACCGGGGAGCTGTTTTTT CASSRTGVGTGELFF
. TRBJ1-2 TRBV28 . TGTGCCAGCAGTTTAACCCTGGCGACAGCCCAGGGGGGCTACACCTTC CASSLTLATAQGGYTF
once TRBJ2-7 TRBV5-1 TRBD2 TGCGCCAGCAGCTTCGGCGGGGGATCCTACGAGCAGTACTTC CASSFGGGSYEQYF
. TRBJ2-7 TRBV7-6 TRBD2 TGTGCCAGCAGTGGGCTAGCGGGGGGCGAGCAGTACTTC CASSGLAGGEQYF
. TRBJ2-2 TRBV19 . TGTGCCAGTAGTATAAGCGTAAACACCGGGGAGCTGTTTTTT CASSISVNTGELFF
. TRBJ1-1 TRBV4-3 . TGCGCCAGCAGCCACGGAGATAGGCCCGTTGAAGCTTTCTTT CASSHGDRPVEAFF